This T cell receptor (beta chain) was captured by sequencing in a study of breast tumors, draining lymph nodes, adjacent tissues. This CDR3 comprises 14 residues. V lost 2 bases and J lost 7; bases outside the gene matches: 8. Germline V gives CDR1 SGHTS, CDR2 YDEGEE. TCRdb called the multiplex PCR reads again in MiXCR, with one record for every CDR3 protein. The table has approximately 90,000 distinct CDR3 sequences, around 28% seen once. The study's findings and limits: Tumor repertoires ranked between lymph nodes and nontumor tissue in diversity, with V and J gene preferences. The data were judged consistent with most tumor T cells coming from lymph node and expanding in tumor.

This clonotype was counted many times. No antigen is known for it. Axillary draining lymph nodes of breast cancer patients supplied the node samples. The receptor comes from a female donor with breast cancer. Some clones in this sample may be carry-over from other donors' samples. The chain couples TRBV5-8 to TRBJ2-7, with 8 bases that match TRBD2. The sequenced sample was axillary lymph node tissue. CDR3 in DNA: TGTGCCAGCAGCTTACGGACTAGCTCGGGTGAGCAGTACTTC. Translation: CASSLRTSSGEQYF.